The TCR beta chain under discussion was sequenced for a study of blood T cell repertoires in COVID-19. Study at large: T cells, B-cell-depleted T cells, or PBMCs provided the cDNA or gDNA that served as material.

Clones were read by immunoSEQ multiplex PCR, and TCRdb kept only the in-frame ones, dropping some. The sample holds 210,000 or so clones, roughly 89% seen once. From germline, CDR1 is MNHEY and CDR2 SVGAGI. This CDR3 has 12 residues. With 6 bases removed from V and 2 bases from J, the gap between germline ends came to 8 bases. The chain links TRBV6-5 to TRBJ2-7; tentatively, D is TRBD1 (6 bases). Sequencing was performed on peripheral blood. The sequence came from a man over 45 with acute or convalescent COVID-19. CDR3 bases: TGTGCCAGCAGGGGGGACACCTACGAGCAGTACGTC. It codes for CASRGDTYEQYV.